In its sample, the clone carrying this TCR beta chain was seen a few times. Its matching antigen is unknown. The record originates from a study of T cells after yellow fever vaccination. TCR cDNA, made by 5'RACE template switching, carried an added universal primer site and UMIs. TCRdb processed the 5' RACE reads anew with MiXCR; each CDR3 protein has one entry. The profile shows a few hundred thousand distinct CDR3 sequences, about 9.9% of them singletons. Whole-study results and caveats: Some clonotypes were seen in both the CD4 and the CD8 compartments. These made up a small share and likely arose from convergent recombination.

With 2 bases clipped from V and 5 bases from J, the junction kept 8 bases outside the gene matches. CDR1 MDHEN and CDR2 SYDVKM come from the germline V gene. This CDR3 contains 15 residues. The receptor was derived from a man between 18 and 35 years old who received the YFV17D yellow fever vaccine. Material: PBMCs, obtained on the day of the first yellow fever vaccination. The chain links TRBV28 to TRBJ1-2; 7 bases are a match to TRBD1. This CDR3 is CASSLPQGLLYGYTF. The CDR3 coding sequence is TGTGCCAGCAGTTTACCACAGGGGTTACTTTATGGCTACACCTTC.